This is a list of T cell receptor beta chains from one sample in a study of T cell changes during pregnancy in multiple sclerosis. Assay: immunoSEQ multiplex PCR; the TCRdb copy retains only in-frame clones and omits some. The table lists roughly 53,000 clones, 92% of them singletons. The source was CD4+ T cells from peripheral blood mononuclear cells, collected in the third trimester of pregnancy. The receptors here all came from a female donor with multiple sclerosis, enrolled in a pregnancy study. Both conserved end residues are part of each CDR3. D genes are given only for firm matches.

>TRBJ1-2|.|TRBV5-1
CASSLGTGPTYGYTF
TGCGCCAGCAGCTTGGGAACCGGCCCGACATATGGCTACACCTTC
>TRBJ2-1|TRBD1|TRBV29-1
CSVAGTGIYNEQFF
TGCAGCGTTGCCGGGACAGGGATATACAATGAGCAGTTCTTC
>TRBJ2-1|TRBD1|TRBV20-1
CSAPRGYEQFF
TGCAGTGCGCCCAGGGGGTATGAGCAGTTCTTC
>TRBJ2-7|TRBD2|TRBV20-1
CSGAGGYEQYF
TGCAGCGGAGCGGGAGGCTACGAGCAGTACTTC
>TRBJ2-3|.|TRBV28
CASGAIDTQYF
TGTGCCAGCGGGGCAATAGATACGCAGTATTTT
>TRBJ2-1|TRBD1|TRBV29-1
CSVRQGNNEQFF
TGCAGCGTGCGACAGGGCAACAATGAGCAGTTCTTC
>TRBJ2-6|TRBD1|TRBV6-1
CASSEAGQGMSGANVLTF
TGTGCCAGCAGTGAGGCGGGACAGGGGATGTCTGGGGCCAACGTCCTGACTTTC
>TRBJ1-1|TRBD1|TRBV11-2
CASSPLRQGAEAFF
TGTGCCAGCAGCCCACTACGTCAGGGGGCTGAAGCTTTCTTT
>TRBJ2-5|.|TRBV29-1
CSVHPGSETQYF
TGCAGCGTTCATCCGGGTTCAGAGACCCAGTACTTC
>TRBJ2-5|.|TRBV6-5
CASSRAGGLLETQYF
TGTGCCAGCAGTAGAGCAGGGGGGCTTTTGGAGACCCAGTACTTC
>TRBJ2-2|TRBD1|TRBV6-1
CASRQGGTGELFF
TGTGCCAGCAGACAGGGGGGTACCGGGGAGCTGTTTTTT
>TRBJ2-7|TRBD2|TRBV7-8
CASSPSFQRGSYEQYF
TGTGCCAGCAGCCCCTCATTCCAGCGGGGCTCCTACGAGCAGTACTTC
>TRBJ1-5|.|TRBV6-6
CASHGRDNQPQHF
TGTGCCAGCCACGGCAGGGACAATCAGCCCCAGCATTTT
>TRBJ2-2|.|TRBV5-4
CASSLDERALTGELFF
TGTGCCAGCAGCTTGGACGAGAGGGCCCTCACCGGGGAGCTGTTTTTT
>TRBJ1-2|TRBD1|TRBV6-5
CASRDRGLSGYTF
TGTGCCAGCAGGGACAGGGGGCTCAGTGGCTACACCTTC